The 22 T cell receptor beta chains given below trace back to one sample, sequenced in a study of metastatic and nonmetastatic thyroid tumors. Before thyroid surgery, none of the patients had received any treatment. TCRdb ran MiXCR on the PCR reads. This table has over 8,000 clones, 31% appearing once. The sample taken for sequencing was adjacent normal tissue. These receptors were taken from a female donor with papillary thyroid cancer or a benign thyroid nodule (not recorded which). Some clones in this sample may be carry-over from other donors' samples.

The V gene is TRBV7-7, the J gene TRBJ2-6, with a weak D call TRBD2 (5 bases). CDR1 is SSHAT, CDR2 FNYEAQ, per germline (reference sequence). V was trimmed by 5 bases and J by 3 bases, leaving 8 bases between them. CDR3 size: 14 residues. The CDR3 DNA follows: TGTGCCAGCAGCCAGAGCGGTGGGGCCAACGTCCTGACTTTC. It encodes CASSQSGGANVLTF.

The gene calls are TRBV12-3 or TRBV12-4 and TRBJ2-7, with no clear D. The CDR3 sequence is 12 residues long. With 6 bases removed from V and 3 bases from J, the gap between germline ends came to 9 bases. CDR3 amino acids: CASRVDFYEQYF. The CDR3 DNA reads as TGTGCCAGCAGGGTGGATTTCTACGAGCAGTACTTC.

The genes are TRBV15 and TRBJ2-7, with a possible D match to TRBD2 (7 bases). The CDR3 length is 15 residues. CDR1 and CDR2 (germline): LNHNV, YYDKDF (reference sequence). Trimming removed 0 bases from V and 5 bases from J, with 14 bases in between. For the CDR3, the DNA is TGTGCCACCAGCAGAGATCTTACAGGGAGGGACGAGCAGTACTTC. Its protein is CATSRDLTGRDEQYF.

The chain's CDR3 is CASSFLDGSKQYF. The DNA for the CDR3 is TGTGCCAGCAGCTTTTTGGACGGATCGAAGCAGTACTTC. This sequence joins TRBV11-3 and TRBJ2-7; D remains unclear. The length of the CDR3 is 13 residues. The germline V gene has CDR1 SGHNT and CDR2 YENEEA. The ends were cut back, 3 bases at V and 8 bases at J, with 14 bases in the middle.

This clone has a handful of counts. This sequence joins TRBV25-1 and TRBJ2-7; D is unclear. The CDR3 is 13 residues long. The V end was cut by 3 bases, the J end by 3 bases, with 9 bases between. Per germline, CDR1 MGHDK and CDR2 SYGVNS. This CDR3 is CASSDPGHYEQYF. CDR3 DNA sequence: TGTGCCAGCAGTGACCCCGGGCACTACGAGCAGTACTTC.

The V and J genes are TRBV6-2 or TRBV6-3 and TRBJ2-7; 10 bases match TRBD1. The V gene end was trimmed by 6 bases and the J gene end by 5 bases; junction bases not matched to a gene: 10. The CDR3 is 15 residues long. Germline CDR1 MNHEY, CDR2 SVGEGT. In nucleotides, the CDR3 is TGTGCCAGCAGACAGACAGGGGGCGCAAGAAACGAGCAGTACTTC. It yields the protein CASRQTGGARNEQYF.

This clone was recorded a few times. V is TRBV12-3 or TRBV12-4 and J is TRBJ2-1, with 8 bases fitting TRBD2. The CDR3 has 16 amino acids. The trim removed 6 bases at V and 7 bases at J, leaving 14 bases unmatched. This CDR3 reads CASSPRGNSGANEQFF. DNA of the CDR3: TGTGCCAGCAGCCCGAGGGGTAATAGCGGGGCGAATGAGCAGTTCTTC.

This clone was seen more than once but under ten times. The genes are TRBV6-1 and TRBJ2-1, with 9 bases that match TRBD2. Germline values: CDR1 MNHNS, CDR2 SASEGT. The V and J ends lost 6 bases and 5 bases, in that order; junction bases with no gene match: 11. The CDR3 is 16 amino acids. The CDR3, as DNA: TGTGCCAGCAGCTCCCTAGCGGGAAGGCCTAACAATGAGCAGTTCTTC. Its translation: CASSSLAGRPNNEQFF.

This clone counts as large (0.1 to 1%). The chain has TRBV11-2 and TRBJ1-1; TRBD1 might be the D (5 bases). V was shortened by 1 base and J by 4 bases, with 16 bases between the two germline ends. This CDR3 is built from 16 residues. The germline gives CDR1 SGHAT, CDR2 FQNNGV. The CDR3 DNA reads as TGTGCCAGCAGCTTAGTTGGCAGGGCAAGGGGCACTGAAGCTTTCTTT. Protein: CASSLVGRARGTEAFF.

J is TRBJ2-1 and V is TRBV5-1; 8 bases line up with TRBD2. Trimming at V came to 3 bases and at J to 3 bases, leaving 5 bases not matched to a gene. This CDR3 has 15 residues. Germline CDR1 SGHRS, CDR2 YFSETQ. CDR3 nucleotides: TGCGCCAGCAGCTCAATAGCGGGATACTACAATGAGCAGTTCTTC. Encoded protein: CASSSIAGYYNEQFF.

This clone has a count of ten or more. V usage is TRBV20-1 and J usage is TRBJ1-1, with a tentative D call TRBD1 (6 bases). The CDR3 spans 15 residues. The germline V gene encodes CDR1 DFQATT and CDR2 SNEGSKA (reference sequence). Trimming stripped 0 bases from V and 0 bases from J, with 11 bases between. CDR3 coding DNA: TGCAGTGCTAGAGACGGGACAAGCCTGAACACTGAAGCTTTCTTT. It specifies CSARDGTSLNTEAFF.

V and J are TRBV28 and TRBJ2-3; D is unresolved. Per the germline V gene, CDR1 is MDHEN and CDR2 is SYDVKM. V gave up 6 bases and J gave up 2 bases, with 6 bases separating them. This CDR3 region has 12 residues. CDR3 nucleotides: TGTGCCAGCAGGGGTTTCACAGATACGCAGTATTTT. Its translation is CASRGFTDTQYF.

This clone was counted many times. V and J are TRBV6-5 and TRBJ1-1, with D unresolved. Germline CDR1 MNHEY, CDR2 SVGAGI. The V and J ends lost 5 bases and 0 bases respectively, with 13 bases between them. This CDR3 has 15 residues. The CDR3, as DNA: TGTGCCAGCAGTGGATACGGCATTATGAACACTGAAGCTTTCTTT. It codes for CASSGYGIMNTEAFF.

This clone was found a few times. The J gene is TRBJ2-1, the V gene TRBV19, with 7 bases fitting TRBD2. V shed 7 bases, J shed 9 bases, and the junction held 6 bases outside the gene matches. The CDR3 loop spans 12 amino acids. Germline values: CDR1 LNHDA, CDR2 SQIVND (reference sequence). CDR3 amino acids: CASMGGGGEQFF. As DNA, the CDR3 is TGTGCCAGTATGGGCGGGGGAGGTGAGCAGTTCTTC.

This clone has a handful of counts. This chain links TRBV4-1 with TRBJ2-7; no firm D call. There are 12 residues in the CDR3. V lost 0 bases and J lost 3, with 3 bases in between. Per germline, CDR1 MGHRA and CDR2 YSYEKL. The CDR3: CASSQEDYEQYF. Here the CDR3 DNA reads TGCGCCAGCAGCCAAGAGGACTACGAGCAGTACTTC.

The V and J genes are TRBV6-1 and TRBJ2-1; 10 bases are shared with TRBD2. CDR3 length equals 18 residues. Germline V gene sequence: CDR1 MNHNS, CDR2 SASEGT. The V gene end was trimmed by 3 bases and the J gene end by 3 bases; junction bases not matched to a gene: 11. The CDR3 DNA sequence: TGTGCCAGCAGTGACAGGCTAGCGGGAGTGGGCCGCTACAATGAGCAGTTCTTC. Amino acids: CASSDRLAGVGRYNEQFF.

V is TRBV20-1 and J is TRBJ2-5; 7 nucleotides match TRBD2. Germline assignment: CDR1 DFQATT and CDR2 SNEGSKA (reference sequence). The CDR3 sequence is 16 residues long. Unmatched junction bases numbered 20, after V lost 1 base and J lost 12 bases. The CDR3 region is CSARGSREEGLAGEYF. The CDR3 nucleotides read TGCAGTGCTAGAGGGTCCCGCGAGGAGGGCTTAGCGGGTGAGTACTTC.

The chain's CDR3 is CAWTGTSRDTQYF. CDR3 in DNA: TGTGCCTGGACCGGGACTAGTCGGGATACGCAGTATTTT. The J gene is TRBJ2-3, the V gene TRBV30, with TRBD2 matching 8 bases. The J segment lost 6 bases and the V segment lost 4 bases, leaving 6 bases of the junction unmatched. Germline-derived CDR1 and CDR2 are GTSNPN and SVGIG (reference sequence). There are 13 residues in the CDR3.

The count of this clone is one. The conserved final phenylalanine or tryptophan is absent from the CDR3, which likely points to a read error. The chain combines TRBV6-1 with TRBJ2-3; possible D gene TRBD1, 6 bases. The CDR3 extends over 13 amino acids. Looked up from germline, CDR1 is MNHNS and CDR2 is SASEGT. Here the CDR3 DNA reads TGTGCCAGCGGGGACACTACCACAGATACTCAGTATTGT. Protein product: CASGDTTTDTQYC.

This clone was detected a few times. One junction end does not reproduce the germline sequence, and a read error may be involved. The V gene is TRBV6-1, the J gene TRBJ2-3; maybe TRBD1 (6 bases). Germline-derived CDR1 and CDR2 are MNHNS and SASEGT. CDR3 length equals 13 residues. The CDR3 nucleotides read TGTGCCAGCCGGGACACTATCACATATACGCAGTATTTT. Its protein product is CASRDTITYTQYF.

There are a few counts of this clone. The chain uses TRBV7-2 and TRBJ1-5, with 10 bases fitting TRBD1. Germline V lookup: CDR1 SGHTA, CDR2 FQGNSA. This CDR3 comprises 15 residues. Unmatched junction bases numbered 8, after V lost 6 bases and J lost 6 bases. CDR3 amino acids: CASSRRQGAGQPQHF. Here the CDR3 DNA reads TGTGCCAGCAGTCGTAGACAGGGGGCAGGTCAGCCCCAGCATTTT.

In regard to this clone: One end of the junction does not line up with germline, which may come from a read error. In DNA form, the CDR3 reads TGTGCCAGCATTGGGGGGGACAGGTGGAGCAATCATCCCCAGCATTTT. Protein: CASIGGDRWSNHPQHF. The genes are TRBV2 and TRBJ1-5, with 8 bases that match TRBD1. Germline CDR1 reads SNHLY; CDR2 reads FYNNEI. The CDR3 runs 16 residues. The entire variable domain, with the rest obtained from reference TRBV2 and TRBJ1-5, is as follows: EPEVTQTPSHQVTQMGQEVILRCVPISNHLYFYWYRQILGQKVEFLVSFYNNEISEKSEIFDDQFSVERPDGSNFTLKIRSTKLEDSAMYFCASIGGDRWSNHPQHFGDGTRLSIL.